The clone carrying this T cell receptor beta chain has just a few counts. Antigen specificity is unknown. This record belongs to a study of naive and memory T cell subsets. Both TRBC1 and TRBC2 were covered by a beta constant-region primer of two equimolar oligonucleotides. Ligated cDNA was amplified by four rounds of PCR with nested alpha and beta constant-region primers and SP2. TCRdb processed the UMI-ligation and nested PCR reads anew with MiXCR; each CDR3 protein has one entry. Here the sample spans roughly 150,000 distinct CDR3 sequences, about 20% being singletons. J gave up 0 bases and V 2 bases, and 13 bases lay outside the gene matches. This CDR3 contains 19 residues. Germline V gene data show CDR1 as SGHDT and CDR2 as YYEEEE. General study findings and limits: Especially in CD8 cells, naive repertoires contained a few larger clonotypes, possibly CD45RA-re-expressing memory cells.

The specimen sequenced was naive CD4+ T cells from blood. This sequence originates from a human donor in good health. The rearrangement joins TRBV5-6 to TRBJ2-1, with 8 bases lining up with TRBD2. CDR3 loop: CASSLGHPLAGSSYNEQFF. The CDR3 bases are TGTGCCAGCAGCTTAGGACACCCGTTAGCGGGGAGCTCCTACAATGAGCAGTTCTTC.